The next 7 T cell receptor beta chains were all read from a single sample in a study of tissue T cells after allogeneic stem cell transplantation. Sequencing used immunoSEQ multiplex PCR; TCRdb keeps in-frame clones, though not all of them. This table has around 28,000 clones, less than 90% appearing once. Sequenced material: blood, taken before transplantation. These receptor sequences come from a woman between 18 and 55 years old who later had graft-versus-host disease after an allogeneic stem cell transplant.

The rearrangement links TRBV28 to TRBJ1-1; D not certain. The CDR3 is 12 amino acids. The V gene lost 1 base and the J gene lost 6 bases, with 6 bases spanning the gap. The V gene's germline CDR1 is MDHEN and CDR2 SYDVKM. The chain's CDR3 is CASSLLGAEAFF. CDR3 nucleotide sequence: TGTGCCAGCAGTTTATTAGGTGCTGAAGCTTTCTTT.

The rearrangement joins TRBV15 to TRBJ2-7; TRBD2 aligns across 7 bases. Trimming cost V 4 bases and J 2 bases; bases outside gene matches: 14. CDR1 is LNHNV, CDR2 YYDKDF, per germline (reference sequence). The CDR3 is made up of 17 amino acids. As DNA, the CDR3 is TGTGCCACCAGCACTCTTGACTCGGAGCGGGGTGCCTACGAGCAGTACTTC. This codes for CATSTLDSERGAYEQYF.

The rearrangement uses TRBV6-2 or TRBV6-3 and TRBJ1-6; TRBD1 aligns across 10 bases. Germline CDR1 reads MNHEY; CDR2 reads SVGEGT. CDR3 length: 14 residues. V shed 0 bases, J shed 10 bases, and the junction held 0 bases outside the gene matches. The CDR3 here is CASSYSTGGSPLHF. The DNA of the CDR3 is TGTGCCAGCAGTTACTCGACAGGGGGCTCACCCCTCCACTTT.

The chain recombines TRBV7-6 with TRBJ1-6; D may be TRBD1 (5 bases). This CDR3 region has 17 residues. Germline assignment: CDR1 SGHVS and CDR2 FNYEAQ. Trimming shortened V by 0 bases and J by 2 bases, and 11 bases separated the two germline ends. CDR3 sequence reads: CASSLAERGAYNSPLHF. For the CDR3, the DNA is TGTGCCAGCAGCTTAGCGGAGAGGGGTGCCTATAATTCACCCCTCCACTTT.

This clone was found a few times. This sequence joins TRBV30 and TRBJ1-5; D may be TRBD1 (6 bases). Germline V CDR1 and CDR2: GTSNPN, SVGIG (reference sequence). V was clipped by 1 base and J by 5 bases, with 15 bases between them. This CDR3 is built from 15 residues. The DNA for the CDR3 is TGTGCCTGGAGTGCCGGGACATACAGAGATCAGCCCCAGCATTTT. This codes for CAWSAGTYRDQPQHF.

The chain has TRBV5-6 and TRBJ1-1; a weak D match, TRBD1 (5 bases). Germline CDR1 and CDR2: SGHDT and YYEEEE. The CDR3 spans 16 residues. The V end lost 1 base, the J end lost 5 bases, and 18 bases lay between the germline ends. The CDR3 sequence: CASSLRGRLLGTEAFF. Here the CDR3 DNA reads TGTGCCAGCAGCTTGCGGGGCCGACTTTTGGGGACTGAAGCTTTCTTT.

This chain connects TRBV9 to TRBJ2-3, with 8 bases that match TRBD1. This CDR3 has 17 residues. Trimming cost V 0 bases and J 4 bases; bases outside gene matches: 10. Germline V lookup: CDR1 SGDLS, CDR2 YYNGEE. CDR3 residues: CASSVGAGGIGADTQYF. CDR3 in DNA: TGTGCCAGCAGCGTAGGGGCAGGGGGCATTGGGGCAGATACGCAGTATTTT. Full variable domain (missing parts from reference TRBV9 and TRBJ2-3): DSGVTQTPKHLITATGQRVTLRCSPRSGDLSVYWYQQSLDQGLQFLIQYYNGEERAKGNILERFSAQQFPDLHSELNLSSLELGDSALYFCASSVGAGGIGADTQYFGPGTRLTVL.